A selection of T cell receptor beta chains follows, all from one sample in a study of blood T cell repertoires in COVID-19. Repertoires were generated with immunoSEQ multiplex PCR, while TCRdb's copy carries only in-frame clones and drops some. This table has almost 250,000 clones, about 89% appearing once. The sequenced material came from peripheral blood. All receptors come from a woman aged 55-69 years who had recovered from COVID-19. Each CDR3 is given with its conserved first and last residue. Each record gives: J gene, V gene, CDR3 protein.

TRBJ2-3 | TRBV7-2 | CASSLVGGGAADTQYF
TRBJ2-1 | TRBV6-5 | CASSYETGAYNEQFF
TRBJ2-3 | TRBV4-1 | CASSRSGGIGDTQYF
TRBJ1-5 | TRBV6-5 | CASSKQGVRNQPQHF
TRBJ1-1 | TRBV28 | CASSRGQGGPEAFF
TRBJ2-7 | TRBV7-2 | CASSPGLDRGEQYF
TRBJ2-6 | TRBV9 | CASSVEERQGSRGANVLTF
TRBJ1-1 | TRBV3-1/TRBV3-2 | CASSLGQGGASTEAFF
TRBJ2-7 | TRBV10-3 | CAISEGGRGVYEQYF
TRBJ1-1 | TRBV7-3 | CASRGQGQIEAFF
TRBJ1-1 | TRBV20-1 | CSASWLEAFF
TRBJ2-3 | TRBV24-1 | CATTRGGFGTDTQYF
TRBJ1-3 | TRBV7-8 | CASSLNWDRGRRYTIYF
TRBJ1-4 | TRBV5-1 | CASNKQGASNEKLFF
TRBJ2-2 | TRBV28 | CASSFVRNTGELFF
TRBJ2-1 | TRBV4-3 | CASSWTGREQFF
TRBJ2-5 | TRBV5-6 | CASSQGLLETQYF
TRBJ2-3 | TRBV10-2 | CASKLNRVPGGDTQYF